The clone carrying this T cell receptor beta chain was counted only a few times. The CDR3 loop spans 12 amino acids. The germline gives CDR1 KGHDR, CDR2 SFDVKD. With V trimmed by 10 bases and J by 6 bases, 8 bases remained unmatched. This record belongs to a study of T cells after yellow fever vaccination. TCRdb recomputed calls from the 5' RACE reads with MiXCR, one row per CDR3 protein. The sample yields approximately 450,000 distinct CDR3 sequences, approximately 18% seen once. This TCR was sampled from a man aged 18 to 35 who received the YFV17D yellow fever vaccine. The sample consisted of PBMCs, taken before the yellow fever booster vaccination. The chain recombines TRBV24-1 with TRBJ2-7; 7 nucleotides agree with TRBD1. The DNA of the CDR3 is TGTGCCACGGACAGGTGTCCTTGCGAGCAGTACTTC. It yields the protein CATDRCPCEQYF.